This T cell receptor (beta chain) was sequenced for a study of T cells expressing NK-cell markers. Across the whole study: Researchers got TCR beta repertoires out of sorted CD3+CD56+NKG2C+, CD3+CD56+NKG2C- and CD3+CD56-NKG2C+ T cells.

On this clonotype: Its antigen is currently unknown.

Scientists made TCR beta cDNA using 5'RACE template switching with UMIs. TCRdb re-called the 5' RACE reads and gives one entry per CDR3 protein, without DNA. This sample carries 550,000 or so distinct CDR3 sequences, with approximately 3.6% going to the ten biggest clones. Study-wide points: The same clonotypes also predominated in the CD3+CD56-NKG2C+ fraction of several donors. Evidence did not settle whether expanded NKG2C+ T cell clones targeted HCMV.

This CDR3 spans 16 amino acids. The TCR comes from a man in his late teens or twenties in good health. Sequencing was performed on blood T cells: a sorted CD56 or NKG2C T cell subset, CD4+ or CD8+ T cells, or bulk PBMC T cells (not recorded which). The rearrangement joins TRBV12-3 or TRBV12-4 to TRBJ1-1; TCRdb's D call, TRBD1, is unchecked because there is no DNA. CDR3 in amino acids: CASSPYPGRMNTEAFF.